The sequence of this T cell receptor beta chain was determined in a study of Ad26.COV2.S vaccination and SARS-CoV-2 variants. The wider study: Dosing was one shot or two shots 56 days apart. Findings of the study overall: Vaccine recipients had higher spike-specific TCR breadth than placebo recipients. Substantial breadth was reportedly displayed by spike-specific CD8+ and CD4+ T cell responses after vaccination.

This clone showed up just a few times. Its antigen is not identified. Treatment: about 20 received Ad26.COV2.S at low or high dose, single or two shots; about five received placebo; per-sample allocation not given. Day 63 after the first injection of vaccine or placebo was the sampling time. Immunization relied on an Ad26 vector, which expressed Wuhan-strain SARS-CoV-2 spike. Clones were read by immunoSEQ multiplex PCR, and TCRdb kept only the in-frame ones, dropping some. Seen here are fewer than 400,000 clones, approximately 86% observed once, and the top ten hold under 4%. This clonotype originated in a person between 18 and 59 years old who received the Ad26.COV2.S COVID-19 vaccine or a placebo. The source was peripheral blood, collected in a trial of Ad26.COV2.S vaccine versus placebo.

CDR3 protein: CATAGQGNQPQHF. CDR3 coding DNA: TGTGCCACCGCGGGACAGGGCAATCAGCCCCAGCATTTT. V is TRBV13 and J is TRBJ1-5; 8 bases line up with TRBD1. Looked up from germline, CDR1 is PRHDT and CDR2 is FYEKMQ (reference sequence). This CDR3 has 13 amino acids. V shed 10 bases, J shed 2 bases, and the junction held 4 bases outside the gene matches.